This T cell receptor (beta chain) emerged from a study of cytomegalovirus exposure and HLA in healthy donors. Background on the study: The approximately 120 million unique TCR beta sequences, from about 179 million T cells, were found by an earlier analysis. Study-wide findings and caveats: In a later analysis, productive TCRs from donors in an Asian-associated ancestry cluster reportedly carried fewer N-insertions than the cohort mean. Researchers reported that a few CMV-associated chains were confirmed in vitro as CMV antigen-specific.

Per germline, CDR1 SGHDN and CDR2 FVKESK. There are 18 residues in the CDR3. Losses at the gene ends were 1 base for V and 4 bases for J; bases not matched to a gene: 12. As regards this clone: Its antigen remains unidentified.

The PCR was carried out with 60 Vbeta primers and 13 Jbeta primers. Sequenced by immunoSEQ multiplex PCR; TCRdb stores in-frame clones only, minus some. The profile covers 150,000 or so clones, with around 82% appearing a single time and around 2.5% taken by the ten largest. This receptor was taken from a man in his fifties or sixties in good health and CMV-seronegative. Source material: PBMCs. The chain couples TRBV14 to TRBJ1-2, with 10 bases fitting TRBD1. This CDR3 is CASSQAYTGTGVLYGYTF. DNA for the CDR3: TGTGCCAGCAGCCAAGCATACACCGGGACAGGGGTCCTCTATGGCTACACCTTC. The whole variable domain, remainder taken from reference TRBV14 and TRBJ1-2, is EAGVTQFPSHSVIEKGQTVTLRCDPISGHDNLYWYRRVMGKEIKFLLHFVKESKQDESGMPNNRFLAERTGGTYSTLKVQPAELEDSGVYFCASSQAYTGTGVLYGYTFGSGTRLTVV.